Below, 5 T cell receptor beta chains from the same sample are listed, as sequenced in a study of T cells in narcolepsy. TCRdb keeps only in-frame clones here, not all; method: immunoSEQ multiplex PCR. The table lists 25,000 to 30,000 clones, about 87% of them singletons, with around 0.89% in the top ten. The specimen was memory (CD45RA-) CD4+ T cells from blood. Receptor source: a human donor in good health.

The chain couples TRBV7-6 to TRBJ2-7, with 8 bases that match TRBD1. Trimming took 2 bases from V and 6 from J; bases not matched to a gene: 3. The CDR3 extends over 13 amino acids. The germline CDR1 and CDR2 sequences are SGHVS and FNYEAQ. The CDR3 loop is CASSLRTGSEQYF. CDR3 DNA: TGTGCCAGCAGCTTACGGACAGGGTCCGAGCAGTACTTC.

The rearrangement joins TRBV5-1 to TRBJ2-1, with D perhaps matching TRBD1 (6 bases). Deletions cut 5 bases from V and 9 bases from J, with 21 bases between. The CDR3 has 15 residues. The germline V gene encodes CDR1 SGHRS and CDR2 YFSETQ. In DNA form, the CDR3 reads TGCGCCAGCAGTGCACCAACAGGGTCGGCTGGTGAGCAGTTCTTC. It translates to CASSAPTGSAGEQFF.

This clone was counted once. The CDR3: CASSLRSGTGNTIYF. The CDR3 DNA reads as TGTGCCAGCAGCCTGCGGTCGGGAACTGGAAACACCATATATTTT. V usage is TRBV7-8 and J usage is TRBJ1-3; unclear D gene. The germline V gene has CDR1 SGHVS and CDR2 FQNEAQ. The CDR3 consists of 15 residues. V was trimmed by 5 bases and J by 2 bases, leaving 13 bases between them. The whole variable domain, remainder taken from reference TRBV7-8 and TRBJ1-3, is GAGVSQSPRYKVAKRGQDVALRCDPISGHVSLFWYQQALGQGPEFLTYFQNEAQLDKSGLPSDRFFAERPEGSVSTLKIQRTQQEDSAVYLCASSLRSGTGNTIYFGEGSWLTVV.

The genes are TRBV5-1 and TRBJ2-7; 11 positions agree with TRBD2. The CDR3 loop spans 16 amino acids. Germline trimming cut 1 base from V and 5 bases from J; bases unmatched to any gene: 8. Germline-derived CDR1 and CDR2 are SGHRS and YFSETQ. CDR3 amino acids: CASSLPRGSGGDEQYF. For the CDR3, the DNA is TGCGCCAGCAGCTTGCCCCGGGGTAGCGGGGGGGACGAGCAGTACTTC.

This chain connects TRBV5-4 to TRBJ2-1; no reliable D call. The CDR3 spans 11 residues. With 0 bases removed from V and 7 bases from J, the gap between germline ends came to 2 bases. Germline CDR1 is SGHNT and CDR2 is YYREEE (reference sequence). CDR3 DNA sequence: TGTGCCAGCAGCTTGGGGAATGAGCAGTTCTTC. This encodes CASSLGNEQFF.